This T cell receptor (beta chain) derives from a study of blood T cell repertoires in COVID-19. Assignment of participants to cohorts was predicated upon participant-reported clinical history. The germline V and J ends were trimmed by 6 bases and 7 bases, with 15 bases remaining between them. The CDR3 spans 13 residues. Germline V CDR1 and CDR2: SNHLY, FYNNEI. Assay: immunoSEQ multiplex PCR; the TCRdb copy retains only in-frame clones and omits some. The sample contains more than 300,000 clones, approximately 91% of which appear only once. The sample comprised PBMCs or T cells enriched from blood (not recorded which). The chain links TRBV2 to TRBJ1-2; D is possibly TRBD1 (5 bases). This receptor was identified in a woman aged 40 to 49 who had been exposed to COVID-19. The CDR3 sequence: CASRKKGFSGYTF. As DNA, the CDR3 is TGTGCCAGCAGGAAAAAGGGGTTCTCTGGCTACACCTTC.